The entry below describes one TCR beta chain. The antigen is not known. Once obtained from cultured CD4+ T cells, the DNA was sequenced using the Oncomine TCR Beta short-read assay. TCRdb fed the PCR reads into MiXCR, producing one record per CDR3 protein. The sample carries approximately 8,600 distinct CDR3 sequences, roughly 48% recorded once. CDR3 size: 15 residues. Trimming took 7 bases from V and 7 from J; bases not matched to a gene: 11. Germline CDR1 MNHNS, CDR2 SASEGT. As to treatment: roughly 10-day PBMC culture with coronavirus spike peptide pools or control peptides (ViraFEST assay). Harvesting of the unexposed donor's CD4+ T cells predated the COVID-19 pandemic (2011-2018). The record originates from a study of vaccination and CD4 T cells after COVID-19.

Sequenced material: CD4+ T cells from blood, cultured in vitro. The V call is TRBV6-1, the J call TRBJ1-4; 8 bases line up with TRBD1. The clonotype comes from a human donor in good health. As DNA, the CDR3 is TGTGCCAGCACCCAGGGGGCGCATGAAACTGAAAAACTGTTTTTT. This translates into CASTQGAHETEKLFF.